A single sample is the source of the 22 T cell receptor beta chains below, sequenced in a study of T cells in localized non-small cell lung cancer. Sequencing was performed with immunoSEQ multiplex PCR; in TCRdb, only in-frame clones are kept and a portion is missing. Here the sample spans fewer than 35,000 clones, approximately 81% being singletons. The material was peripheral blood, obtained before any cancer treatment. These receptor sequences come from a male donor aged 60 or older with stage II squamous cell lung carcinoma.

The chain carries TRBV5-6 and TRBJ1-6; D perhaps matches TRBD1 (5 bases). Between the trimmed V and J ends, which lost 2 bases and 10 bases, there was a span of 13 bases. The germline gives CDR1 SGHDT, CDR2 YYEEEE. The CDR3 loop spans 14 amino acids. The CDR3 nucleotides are TGTGCCAGCAGCTTTTTCCAGGGTGGATCACCCCTCCACTTT. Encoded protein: CASSFFQGGSPLHF.

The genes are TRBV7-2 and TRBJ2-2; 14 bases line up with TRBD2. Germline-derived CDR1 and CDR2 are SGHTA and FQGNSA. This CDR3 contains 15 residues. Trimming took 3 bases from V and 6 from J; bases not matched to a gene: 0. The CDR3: CASSLTSGRAGELFF. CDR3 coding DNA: TGTGCCAGCAGCTTGACTAGCGGGAGGGCCGGGGAGCTGTTTTTT.

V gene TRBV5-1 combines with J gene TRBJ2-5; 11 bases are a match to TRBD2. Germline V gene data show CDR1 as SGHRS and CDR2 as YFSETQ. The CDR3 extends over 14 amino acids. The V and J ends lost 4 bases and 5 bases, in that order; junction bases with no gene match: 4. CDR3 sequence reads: CASSLSGGAETQYF. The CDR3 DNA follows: TGCGCCAGCAGCCTTAGCGGGGGGGCGGAGACCCAGTACTTC.

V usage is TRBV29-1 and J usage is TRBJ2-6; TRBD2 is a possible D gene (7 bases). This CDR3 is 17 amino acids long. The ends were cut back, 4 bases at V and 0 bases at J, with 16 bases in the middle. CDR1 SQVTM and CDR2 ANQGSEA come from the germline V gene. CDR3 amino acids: CSVVNRGGSSGANVLTF. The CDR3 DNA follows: TGCAGCGTTGTTAATAGGGGGGGAAGCTCTGGGGCCAACGTCCTGACTTTC.

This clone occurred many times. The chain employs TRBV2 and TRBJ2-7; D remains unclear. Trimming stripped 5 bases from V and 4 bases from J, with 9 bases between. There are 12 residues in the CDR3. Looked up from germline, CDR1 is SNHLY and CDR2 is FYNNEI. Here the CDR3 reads CASSYDPYEQYF. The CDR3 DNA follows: TGTGCCAGCAGTTACGACCCTTACGAGCAGTACTTC. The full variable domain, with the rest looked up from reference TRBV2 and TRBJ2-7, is EPEVTQTPSHQVTQMGQEVILRCVPISNHLYFYWYRQILGQKVEFLVSFYNNEISEKSEIFDDQFSVERPDGSNFTLKIRSTKLEDSAMYFCASSYDPYEQYFGPGTRLTVT.

The CDR3 DNA is TGTGCCAGCAGCCCGCGGGACAGGGAGGCGAACACTGAAGCTTTCTTT. It yields the protein CASSPRDREANTEAFF. This chain connects TRBV7-9 to TRBJ1-1, with TRBD1 matching over 9 bases. Losses at the gene ends were 5 bases for V and 1 base for J; bases not matched to a gene: 8. The CDR3 sequence is 16 residues long. The V gene's germline CDR1 is SEHNR and CDR2 FQNEAQ (reference sequence).

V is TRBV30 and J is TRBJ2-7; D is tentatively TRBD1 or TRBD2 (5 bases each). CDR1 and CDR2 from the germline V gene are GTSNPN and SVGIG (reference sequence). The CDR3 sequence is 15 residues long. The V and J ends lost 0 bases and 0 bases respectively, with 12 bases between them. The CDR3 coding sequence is TGTGCCTGGAGTGTCCGGGACCGCAGCTCCTACGAGCAGTACTTC. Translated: CAWSVRDRSSYEQYF.

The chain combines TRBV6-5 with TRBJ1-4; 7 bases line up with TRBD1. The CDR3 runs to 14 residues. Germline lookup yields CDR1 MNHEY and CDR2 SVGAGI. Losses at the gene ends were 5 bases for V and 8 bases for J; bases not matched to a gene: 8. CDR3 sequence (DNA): TGTGCCAGCAGTATCCACAGGGGAGGAGAAAAACTGTTTTTT. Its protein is CASSIHRGGEKLFF.

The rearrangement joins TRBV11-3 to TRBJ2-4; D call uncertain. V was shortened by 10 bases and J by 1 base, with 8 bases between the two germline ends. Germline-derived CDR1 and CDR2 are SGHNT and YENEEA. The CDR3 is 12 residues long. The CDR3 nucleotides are TGTGCCACCGGTGGGGCCAAAAACATTCAGTACTTC. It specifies CATGGAKNIQYF.

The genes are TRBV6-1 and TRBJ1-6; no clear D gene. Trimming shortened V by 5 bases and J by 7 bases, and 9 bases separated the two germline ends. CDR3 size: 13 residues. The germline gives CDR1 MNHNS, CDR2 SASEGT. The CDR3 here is CASSPNVNSPLHF. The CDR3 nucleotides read TGTGCCAGCAGTCCAAACGTCAATTCACCCCTCCACTTT.

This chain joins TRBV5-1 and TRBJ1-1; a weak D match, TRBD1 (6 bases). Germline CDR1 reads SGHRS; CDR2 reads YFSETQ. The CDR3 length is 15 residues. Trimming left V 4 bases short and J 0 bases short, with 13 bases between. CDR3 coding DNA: TGCGCCAGCAGCCTGGGACACCGCATGAACACTGAAGCTTTCTTT. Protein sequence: CASSLGHRMNTEAFF.

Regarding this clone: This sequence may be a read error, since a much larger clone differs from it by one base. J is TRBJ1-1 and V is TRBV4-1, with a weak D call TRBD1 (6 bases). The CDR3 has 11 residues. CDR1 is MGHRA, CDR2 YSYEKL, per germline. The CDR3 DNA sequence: TGCGTCAGCAGTCAGGGGACTGAAGCTTTCTTT. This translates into CVSSQGTEAFF.

CDR3 sequence: CASSSPFRTGRTDTQYF. In DNA form, the CDR3 reads TGTGCCAGTAGTTCACCTTTCAGGACAGGGAGAACAGATACGCAGTATTTT. The J gene is TRBJ2-3, the V gene TRBV19, with 8 bases lining up with TRBD1. The germline CDR1 and CDR2 sequences are LNHDA and SQIVND (reference sequence). J gave up 3 bases and V 5 bases, and 13 bases lay outside the gene matches. The CDR3 length is 17 residues.

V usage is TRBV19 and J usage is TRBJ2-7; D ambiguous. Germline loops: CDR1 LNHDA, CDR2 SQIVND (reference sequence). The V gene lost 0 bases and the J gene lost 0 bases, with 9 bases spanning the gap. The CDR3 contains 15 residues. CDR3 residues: CASSIDLISSYEQYF. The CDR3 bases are TGTGCCAGTAGTATAGATCTGATCTCCTCCTACGAGCAGTACTTC. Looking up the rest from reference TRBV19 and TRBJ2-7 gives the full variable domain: DGGITQSPKYLFRKEGQNVTLSCEQNLNHDAMYWYRQDPGQGLRLIYYSQIVNDFQKGDIAEGYSVSREKKESFPLTVTSAQKNPTAFYLCASSIDLISSYEQYFGPGTRLTVT.

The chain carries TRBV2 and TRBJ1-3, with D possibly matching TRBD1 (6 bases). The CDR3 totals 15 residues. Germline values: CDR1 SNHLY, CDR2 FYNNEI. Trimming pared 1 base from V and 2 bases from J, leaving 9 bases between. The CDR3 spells CASSEGQGTGNTIYF. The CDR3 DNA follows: TGTGCCAGCAGTGAAGGCCAGGGGACTGGAAACACCATATATTTT.

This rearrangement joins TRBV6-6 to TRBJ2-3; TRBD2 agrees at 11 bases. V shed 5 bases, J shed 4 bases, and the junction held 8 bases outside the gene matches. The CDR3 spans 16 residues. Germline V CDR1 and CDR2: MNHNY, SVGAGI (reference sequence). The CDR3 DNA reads TGTGCCAGCAGTCGCCTTAGCGGGGGGGCAGCAGATACGCAGTATTTT. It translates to CASSRLSGGAADTQYF.

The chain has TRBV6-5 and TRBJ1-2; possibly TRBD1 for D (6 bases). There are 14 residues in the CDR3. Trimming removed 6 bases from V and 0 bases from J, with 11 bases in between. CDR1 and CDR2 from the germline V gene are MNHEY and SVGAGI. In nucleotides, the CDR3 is TGTGCCAGCAGGCTGGACAGAGCTAACTATGGCTACACCTTC. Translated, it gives CASRLDRANYGYTF.

The CDR3 spells CASSPRDSSTDTQYF. The CDR3, as DNA: TGTGCCAGCAGTCCTCGGGACTCTAGCACAGATACGCAGTATTTT. The gene calls are TRBV27 and TRBJ2-3; D is perhaps TRBD2 (6 bases). This CDR3 spans 15 amino acids. Deletions cut 5 bases from V and 0 bases from J, with 12 bases between. Germline CDR1 reads MNHEY; CDR2 reads SMNVEV (reference sequence).

CDR3 residues: CASMNRPGPISGANVLTF. The CDR3, as DNA: TGTGCCAGCATGAATCGACCGGGACCGATCTCTGGGGCCAACGTCCTGACTTTC. The chain uses TRBV21-1 and TRBJ2-6. TRBV21-1 is recorded as a pseudogene. This CDR3 comprises 18 residues.

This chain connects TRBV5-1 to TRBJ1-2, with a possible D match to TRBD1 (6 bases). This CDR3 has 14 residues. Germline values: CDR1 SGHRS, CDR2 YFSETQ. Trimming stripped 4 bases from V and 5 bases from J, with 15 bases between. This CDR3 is CASSQAGAAYGYTF. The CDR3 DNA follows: TGCGCCAGCAGCCAAGCGGGGGCAGCATATGGCTACACCTTC.

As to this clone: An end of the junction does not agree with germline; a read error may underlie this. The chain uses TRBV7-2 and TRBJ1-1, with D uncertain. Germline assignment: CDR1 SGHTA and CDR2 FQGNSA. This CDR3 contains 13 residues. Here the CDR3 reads CAGSSIRNMEAFF. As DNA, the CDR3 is TGTGCCGGCAGCTCGATCAGGAACATGGAAGCTTTCTTT.

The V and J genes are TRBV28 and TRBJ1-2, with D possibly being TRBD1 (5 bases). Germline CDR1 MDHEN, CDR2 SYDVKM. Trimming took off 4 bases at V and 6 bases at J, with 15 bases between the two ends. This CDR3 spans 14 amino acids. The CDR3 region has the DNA TGTGCCAGCAGTTCTGGGGGGATTAAGAATGGCTACACCTTC. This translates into CASSSGGIKNGYTF.